The rows below give T cell receptor beta chains drawn from one sample of a study of cytomegalovirus exposure and HLA in healthy donors. The repertoire was sequenced with immunoSEQ multiplex PCR; TCRdb's copy has only in-frame clones and lacks some. The repertoire holds under 150,000 clones, with roughly 85% as singletons. Sequencing was done on a sample of PBMCs. These receptors originate from a boy younger than 18 in good health and CMV-seronegative. CDR3s leave out the opening cysteine and the closing phenylalanine or tryptophan.

J,V,CDR3
TRBJ2-7,TRBV10-3,AISESPGQASYEQY
TRBJ1-1,TRBV10-3,AISAIPTVPMNTEAF
TRBJ2-7,TRBV27,ASSSSSGGPSYEQY
TRBJ2-1,TRBV2,ASSDLFGTDSPNEQF
TRBJ1-1,TRBV13,ASSSWNTEAF
TRBJ1-2,TRBV2,ASSDQDRERHGYT
TRBJ2-1,TRBV27,ASSSGTSAYNEQF
TRBJ2-7,TRBV6-5,ASSRTGRRYEQY
TRBJ1-5,TRBV19,ASSMVGDQPQH
TRBJ2-6,TRBV5-4,ASSSGRTDFSGANVLT
TRBJ1-2,TRBV27,ASSPLQGGISVPLI
TRBJ2-5,TRBV11-3,ASSVSGTETQY
TRBJ2-7,TRBV5-1,ASSLGGGTGVEQY
TRBJ2-3,TRBV5-1,ASSLGTGVTTDTQY
TRBJ1-5,TRBV5-1,ASSVDLTGGPQH
TRBJ1-2,TRBV6-5,ATLVTGAFGGYT
TRBJ2-7,TRBV30,AWSPLAYAQY
TRBJ2-7,TRBV15,ATSIRLAGADEQY
TRBJ2-5,TRBV7-2,ASSLGQKETQY
TRBJ2-7,TRBV19,ASSIGGTLQSYEQY
TRBJ1-2,TRBV29-1,SVEGGGVNYGYT
TRBJ1-2,TRBV9,ASSVDGTGSYGYT
TRBJ1-2,TRBV5-8,ASSLLGDTSSYGYT
NA,TRBV30,AWSGGLAGVDEQY
TRBJ1-1,TRBV7-8,ASSLELTGTEAF
TRBJ2-5,TRBV2,ASIPPARGTFGETQY
TRBJ2-7,TRBV29-1,SVGGSGAYEQY
TRBJ2-5,TRBV15,ATSSGETQY
TRBJ2-7,TRBV9,ASSVGGGSGYEQY
TRBJ1-5,TRBV19,ASKLTGYGSNQPQH
TRBJ2-7,TRBV5-1,ASSAGYEQY
TRBJ1-1,TRBV5-6,ASSGRDRGRSWSEAF
TRBJ1-1,TRBV15,ATSRDRANTEAF
TRBJ2-7,TRBV7-9,ASSVTGAASGYEQY
TRBJ2-3,TRBV5-1,ASSANDLTDTQY
TRBJ1-5,TRBV5-5,ASSSYDRGGNQPQH
TRBJ2-3,TRBV30,AWGEGQGVTDTQY
TRBJ2-5,TRBV5-4,ASSEGLAGVTQETQY
TRBJ2-3,TRBV2,ASSGASGSDTQY
TRBJ2-5,TRBV6-5,ASSYETGEETQY
TRBJ1-5,TRBV18,ASSPGGASNQPQH
TRBJ1-2,TRBV2,APVPMADGGYT
TRBJ1-2,TRBV19,ASSIQQNYGYT
TRBJ1-1,TRBV29-1,SVLGGVLAEAF
TRBJ1-3,TRBV5-6,ASRSGQGTGNTIY
TRBJ1-1,TRBV7-3,ASSPDSYTEAF
TRBJ2-1,TRBV14,ASSQPLAGRNNEQF
TRBJ1-5,TRBV30,AWSVPQVLYQPQH
TRBJ1-1,TRBV7-3,ASSLGVSTEAF
TRBJ1-1,TRBV29-1,SVKLGDSVKIMNTEAF
TRBJ1-2,TRBV11-3,ASSLDGTGDAT
TRBJ2-2,TRBV18,ASSPAPAGEVGELF
TRBJ2-5,TRBV9,ASSQTGETQY
TRBJ1-2,TRBV6-5,ASSSPGQGNYGYT